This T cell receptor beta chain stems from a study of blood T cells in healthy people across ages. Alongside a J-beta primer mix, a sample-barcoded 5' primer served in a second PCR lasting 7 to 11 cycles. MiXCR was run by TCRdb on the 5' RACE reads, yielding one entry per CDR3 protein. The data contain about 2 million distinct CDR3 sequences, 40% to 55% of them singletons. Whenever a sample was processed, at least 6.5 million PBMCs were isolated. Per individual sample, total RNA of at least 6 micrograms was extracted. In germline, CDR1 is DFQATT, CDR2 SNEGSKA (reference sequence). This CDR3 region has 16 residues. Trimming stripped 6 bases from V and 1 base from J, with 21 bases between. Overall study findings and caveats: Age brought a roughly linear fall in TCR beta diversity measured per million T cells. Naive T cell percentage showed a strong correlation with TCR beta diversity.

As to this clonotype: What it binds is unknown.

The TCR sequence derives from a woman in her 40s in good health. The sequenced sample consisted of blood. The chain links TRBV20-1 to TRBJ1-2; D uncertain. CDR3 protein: CSATMGLNLYNYGYTF. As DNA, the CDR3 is TGCAGTGCGACTATGGGTCTCAACCTATATAACTATGGCTACACCTTC.